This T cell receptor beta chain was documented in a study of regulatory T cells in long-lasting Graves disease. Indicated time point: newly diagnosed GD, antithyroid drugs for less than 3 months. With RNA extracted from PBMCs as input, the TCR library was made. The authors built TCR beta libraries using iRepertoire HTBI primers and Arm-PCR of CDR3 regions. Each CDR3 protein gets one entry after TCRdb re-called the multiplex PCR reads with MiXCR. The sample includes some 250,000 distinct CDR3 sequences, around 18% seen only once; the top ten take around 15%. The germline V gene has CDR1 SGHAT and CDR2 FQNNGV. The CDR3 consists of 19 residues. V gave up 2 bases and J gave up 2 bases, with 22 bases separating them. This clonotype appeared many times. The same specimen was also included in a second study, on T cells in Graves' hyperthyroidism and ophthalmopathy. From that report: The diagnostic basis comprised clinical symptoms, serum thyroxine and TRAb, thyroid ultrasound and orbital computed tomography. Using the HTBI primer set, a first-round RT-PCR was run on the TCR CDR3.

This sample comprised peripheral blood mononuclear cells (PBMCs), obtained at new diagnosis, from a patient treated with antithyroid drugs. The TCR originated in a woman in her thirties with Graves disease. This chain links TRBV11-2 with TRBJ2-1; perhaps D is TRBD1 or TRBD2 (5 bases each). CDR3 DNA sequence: TGTGCCAGCAGCTTACCTCAATCGGGGCCCAGGGTGACCTACAATGAGCAGTTCTTC. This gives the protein CASSLPQSGPRVTYNEQFF.